This entry describes one T cell receptor (beta chain). No antigen is known for it. Study observations and caveats: The larger cohort examined one V-J beta rearrangement, not whole repertoires.

The memory fraction was CD4+CD45RO+CD25- cells. Trimming shortened V by 2 bases and J by 1 base, and 14 bases separated the two germline ends. The CDR3 sequence is 16 residues long. Germline V gene lookup returns CDR1 MNHEY and CDR2 SVGAGI. From the 5' RACE reads, TCRdb called clonotypes with MiXCR, one entry per CDR3 protein. The sample includes around 37,000 distinct CDR3 sequences, less than 30% of them seen just once. The chain links TRBV6-5 to TRBJ1-1, with a tentative D call TRBD1 (5 bases). This TCR was recovered from a female donor with breast cancer. The sequenced material came from memory CD4+ T cells sorted from a lymph node. Subset here: memory CD4+ T cells, CD4+CD45RO+CD25-. CDR3 DNA sequence: TGTGCCAGCAGTTACGGGGCAGGGAGCGGGAACACTGAAGCTTTCTTT. This gives the protein CASSYGAGSGNTEAFF.